This TCR beta chain was sequenced during a study of graft-versus-host responses after intestinal transplantation. Whole-study context: Tacrolimus and steroids were given for roughly 3 years to all recipients after anti-thymocyte globulin induction.

The table came from immunoSEQ multiplex PCR; TCRdb's copy has only in-frame clones and leaves some out. The sample lists 70,000 or so clones, over 75% seen once, with 0.39% in the top ten. To note about this clone: Its antigen remains unidentified.

CDR1 and CDR2 from the germline V gene are MNHEY and SVGAGI. CDR3 length: 14 amino acids. Trimming took 5 bases from V and 2 from J, leaving 10 bases between them. Study results and caveats: GvH clonotypes were identified within recipient marrow, with a subset emerging first in ileum or blood. The study found high graft-versus-host to host-versus-graft clonal ratios in allografts of patients with graft-donor T cell macrochimerism.

This receptor was identified in a human donor who was the organ donor for an intestinal transplant. The input for sequencing was unstimulated CD4+ T cells sorted from spleen or lymph node cells, taken before transplant. The rearrangement uses TRBV6-5 and TRBJ1-3; tentative D call: TRBD1 (6 bases). The CDR3 spells CASSQGITGNTIYF. The DNA of the CDR3 is TGTGCCAGCAGTCAGGGGATTACTGGAAACACCATATATTTT.